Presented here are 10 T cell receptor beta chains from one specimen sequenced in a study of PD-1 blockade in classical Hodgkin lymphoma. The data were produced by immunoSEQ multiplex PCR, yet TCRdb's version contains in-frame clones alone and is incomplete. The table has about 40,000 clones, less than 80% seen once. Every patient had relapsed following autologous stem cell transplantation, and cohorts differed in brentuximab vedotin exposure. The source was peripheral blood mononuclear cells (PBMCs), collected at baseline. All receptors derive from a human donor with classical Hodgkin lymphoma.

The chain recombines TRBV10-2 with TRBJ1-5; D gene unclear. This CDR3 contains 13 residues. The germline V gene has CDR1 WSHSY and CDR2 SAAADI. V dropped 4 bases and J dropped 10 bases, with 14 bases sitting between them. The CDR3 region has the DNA TGCGCCAGCAGTGCGGGATCCCTCCGTCCCCAGCATTTT. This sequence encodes CASSAGSLRPQHF.

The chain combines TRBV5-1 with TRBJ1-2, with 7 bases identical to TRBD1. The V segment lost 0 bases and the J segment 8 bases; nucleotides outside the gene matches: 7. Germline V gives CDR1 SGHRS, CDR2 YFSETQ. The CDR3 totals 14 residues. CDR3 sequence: CASSLVIRGLGYTF. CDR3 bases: TGCGCCAGCAGCTTGGTTATAAGGGGGCTCGGCTACACCTTC.

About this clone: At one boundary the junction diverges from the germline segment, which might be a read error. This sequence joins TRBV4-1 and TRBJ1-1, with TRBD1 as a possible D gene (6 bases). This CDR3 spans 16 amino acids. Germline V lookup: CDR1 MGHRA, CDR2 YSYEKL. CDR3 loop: CASSHPPAGNRVEPFF. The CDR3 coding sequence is TGCGCCAGCAGCCACCCTCCCGCAGGAAACAGGGTTGAACCTTTCTTT.

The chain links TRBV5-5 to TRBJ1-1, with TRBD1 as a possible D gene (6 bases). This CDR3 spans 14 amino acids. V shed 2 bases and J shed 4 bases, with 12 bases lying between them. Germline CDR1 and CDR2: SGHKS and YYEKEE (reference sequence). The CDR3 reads CASSLEGGPTEAFF. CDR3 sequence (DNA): TGTGCCAGCAGCTTAGAGGGGGGGCCCACTGAAGCTTTCTTT. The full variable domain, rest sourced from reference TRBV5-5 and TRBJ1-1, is DAGVTQSPTHLIKTRGQQVTLRCSPISGHKSVSWYQQVLGQGPQFIFQYYEKEERGRGNFPDRFSARQFPNYSSELNVNALLLGDSALYLCASSLEGGPTEAFFGQGTRLTVV.

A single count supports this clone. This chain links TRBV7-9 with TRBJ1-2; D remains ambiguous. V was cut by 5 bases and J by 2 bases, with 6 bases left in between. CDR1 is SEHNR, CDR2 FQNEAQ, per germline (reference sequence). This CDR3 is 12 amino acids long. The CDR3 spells CASSPSNYGYTF. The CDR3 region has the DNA TGTGCCAGCAGCCCGTCAAACTATGGCTACACCTTC.

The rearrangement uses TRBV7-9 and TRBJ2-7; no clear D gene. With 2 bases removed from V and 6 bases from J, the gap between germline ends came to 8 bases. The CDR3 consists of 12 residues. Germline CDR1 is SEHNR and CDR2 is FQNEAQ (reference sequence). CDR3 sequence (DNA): TGTGCCAGCAGCTTAACGAGGTCCGAGCAGTACTTC. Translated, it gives CASSLTRSEQYF.

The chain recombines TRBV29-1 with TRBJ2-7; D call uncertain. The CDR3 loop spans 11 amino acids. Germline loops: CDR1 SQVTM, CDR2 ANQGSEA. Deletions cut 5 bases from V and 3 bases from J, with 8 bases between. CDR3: CSVFRDYEQYF. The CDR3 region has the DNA TGCAGCGTTTTCCGAGACTACGAGCAGTACTTC.

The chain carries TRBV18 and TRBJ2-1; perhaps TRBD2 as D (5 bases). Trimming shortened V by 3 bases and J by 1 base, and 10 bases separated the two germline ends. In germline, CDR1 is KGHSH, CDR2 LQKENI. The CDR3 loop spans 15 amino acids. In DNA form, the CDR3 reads TGTGCCAGCTCACCCGACTATATGTCCTACAATGAGCAGTTCTTC. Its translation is CASSPDYMSYNEQFF.

The CDR3 DNA reads as TGTGCCAGCAGTCAAAATGAAAAACTGTTTTTT. This translates into CASSQNEKLFF. J is TRBJ1-4 and V is TRBV25-1, with D unresolved. The CDR3 is 11 amino acids. Germline lookup yields CDR1 MGHDK and CDR2 SYGVNS. V lost 5 bases and J 5 bases, leaving 3 bases between the germline ends.

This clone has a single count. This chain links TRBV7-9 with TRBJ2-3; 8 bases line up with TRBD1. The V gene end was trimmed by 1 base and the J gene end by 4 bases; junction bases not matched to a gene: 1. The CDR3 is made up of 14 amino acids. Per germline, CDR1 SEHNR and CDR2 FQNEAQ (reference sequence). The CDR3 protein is CASSLVQGADTQYF. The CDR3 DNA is TGTGCCAGCAGCTTAGTACAGGGGGCAGATACGCAGTATTTT.